This is a list of T cell receptor beta chains from one sample in a study of vaccination and CD4 T cells after COVID-19. TCRdb called the PCR reads again in MiXCR, with one record for every CDR3 protein. The data contain about 36,000 distinct CDR3 sequences, 35% to 45% of them singletons. This specimen consisted of CD4+ T cells from blood, obtained about 7 months after SARS-CoV-2 vaccination. The receptors come from a human donor who had recovered from COVID-19. Each CDR3 is given with its conserved first and last residue. D genes are given only for firm matches. Clone size is not always given. Where it is, it says once, few, many or a class for expanded clones.

TRBJ2-1 TRBV20-1 TRBD2 few TGCAGTGCTACTAGCGGGAGATACAATGAGCAGTTCTTC CSATSGRYNEQFF
TRBJ1-1 TRBV28 . few TGTGCCAGCAGCCGCACCCAGAGCACTGAAGCTTTCTTT CASSRTQSTEAFF
TRBJ2-7 TRBV27 . few TGTGCCAGCAGTTTTCGGGTTGCCTACGAGCAGTACTTC CASSFRVAYEQYF
TRBJ1-6 TRBV1 . few TGCACCAGCAGCCGCCCTAGCGCCCCGGTCCATCTCCACTTT CTSSRPSAPVHLHF
TRBJ1-2 TRBV28 . . TGTGCCAGCAGATCCCTCGATAATAGGAAGTATGGTGGCTACACCTTC CASRSLDNRKYGGYTF
TRBJ1-1 TRBV28 TRBD1 few TGTGCCAGCAGTCCCCCGGACAGGATAAACACTGAAGCTTTCTTT CASSPPDRINTEAFF
TRBJ2-3 TRBV20-1 . . TGCAGTGCGCTACACAATACGGGGGCAGATACGCAGTATTTT CSALHNTGADTQYF
TRBJ1-2 TRBV6-1 . . TGTGCCAGCAGTGACAGGAACTATGGCTACACCTTC CASSDRNYGYTF
TRBJ1-2 TRBV6-5 . few TGTGCCAGCAGTTACTTAACTTACAGTCATGGCTACACCTTC CASSYLTYSHGYTF
TRBJ1-5 TRBV10-3 TRBD1 once TGTGCCATCAGTGAGGGACAGGGAAAGAATCAGCCCCAGCATTTT CAISEGQGKNQPQHF
TRBJ2-3 TRBV7-9 . . TGTGCCAGCAGCTTAGTTGGCAGGGGTTACACAGATACGCAGTATTTT CASSLVGRGYTDTQYF
TRBJ2-5 TRBV7-7 TRBD1 few TGTGCCAGCAGCAACTCCGGGACAGGGTCCGAGACCCAGTACTTC CASSNSGTGSETQYF
TRBJ2-5 TRBV5-1 . once TGCGCCAGCAGCTTCGTCAGGGCTAGGAGAGGAGAGACCCAGTACTTC CASSFVRARRGETQYF
TRBJ2-7 TRBV20-1 . . TGCAGTGCTCCCGGACTATCTCCGCCCTACAATGAGCAGTACTTC CSAPGLSPPYNEQYF
TRBJ1-6 TRBV10-3 . few TGTGCCATCAGGAGGGACACCGGCTCACCCCTCCACTTT CAIRRDTGSPLHF
TRBJ2-1 TRBV10-3 TRBD2 . TGTGCCATCAGTGGGACTAGCGGGAAGAATGAGCAGTTCTTC CAISGTSGKNEQFF
TRBJ2-4 TRBV10-3 TRBD2 . TGTGCCATCAAGGGCGGGAGTTCAGACATTCAGTACTTC CAIKGGSSDIQYF
TRBJ2-1 TRBV20-1 TRBD2 . TGCAGTGCTATACGGACTAGCGGGAGGGCCAGTTTCGGTAATGAGCAGTTCTTC CSAIRTSGRASFGNEQFF